A single sample is the source of the 9 T cell receptor beta chains below, sequenced in a study of T cells in Graves' hyperthyroidism and ophthalmopathy. RNA transcripts gave rise to amplified TCR beta CDR3 regions. The HTBI primer set served for first-round RT-PCR of the TCR CDR3. MiXCR, run by TCRdb on the multiplex PCR reads, gives a single entry per CDR3 protein. This repertoire shows around 610,000 distinct CDR3 sequences, roughly 14% found once; its top ten account for around 4.5%. Source material: blood. These receptors came from a woman aged 35 to 49 with Graves' ophthalmopathy.

This clonotype was picked up many times. This chain connects TRBV29-1 to TRBJ2-2; D is undetermined. Germline CDR1 reads SQVTM; CDR2 reads ANQGSEA. This CDR3 spans 16 amino acids. Between the trimmed V and J ends, which lost 7 bases and 1 base, there was a span of 19 bases. CDR3 DNA sequence: TGCAGCGCTTCACTCCTTGCCGAGGTGAACACCGGGGAGCTGTTTTTT. It is translated as CSASLLAEVNTGELFF.

This clonotype was observed many times. The CDR3 nucleotides are TGTGCCAGCAGTCACACCGGAAGCAATCAGCCCCAGCATTTT. It is translated as CASSHTGSNQPQHF. V is TRBV12-3 or TRBV12-4 and J is TRBJ1-5; D call uncertain. The CDR3 totals 14 residues. Trimming took 5 bases from V and 1 from J, leaving 9 bases between them.

This clonotype has a count of ten or more. The rearrangement joins TRBV6-2 or TRBV6-3 to TRBJ2-5, with D possibly matching TRBD2 (7 bases). The CDR3 extends over 10 amino acids. The germline V and J ends were trimmed by 11 bases and 4 bases, with 8 bases remaining between them. CDR1 and CDR2 (germline): MNHEY, SVGEGT. The chain's CDR3 is CAAGAETQYF. Here the CDR3 DNA reads TGTGCCGCGGGGGCAGAGACCCAGTACTTC.

V usage is TRBV6-5 and J usage is TRBJ2-7; the match to TRBD2 covers 13 bases. Trimming at V came to 4 bases and at J to 7 bases, leaving 4 bases not matched to a gene. CDR1 and CDR2 (germline): MNHEY, SVGAGI. This CDR3 has 14 amino acids. The CDR3 DNA follows: TGTGCCAGCAGTTCGTGGGGACTAGCGGGGGAGCAGTACTTC. This sequence encodes CASSSWGLAGEQYF.

The rearrangement uses TRBV2 and TRBJ2-7; TRBD2 is a possible D gene (6 bases). V was shortened by 7 bases and J by 0 bases, with 19 bases between the two germline ends. This CDR3 region has 16 residues. Germline CDR1 is SNHLY and CDR2 is FYNNEI. This chain's CDR3 is CASKGGVQLFSYEQYF. In nucleotides, the CDR3 is TGTGCCAGCAAAGGCGGGGTTCAGCTTTTCTCCTACGAGCAGTACTTC.

This clonotype was detected many times. The chain links TRBV7-2 to TRBJ2-5, with TRBD2 matching 7 bases. V lost 1 base, J lost 2 bases, and 4 bases stayed unmatched. The CDR3 covers 15 residues. Germline V lookup: CDR1 SGHTA, CDR2 FQGNSA. In DNA, the CDR3 is TGTGCCAGCAGCTTAGGCGGAGCGGGACAAGAGACCCAGTACTTC. It is translated as CASSLGGAGQETQYF.

This clonotype was detected many times. The V and J genes are TRBV20-1 and TRBJ2-5; D could derive from TRBD1 or TRBD2 (5 bases each). This CDR3 spans 13 amino acids. With 6 bases removed from V and 5 bases from J, the gap between germline ends came to 16 bases. CDR1 is DFQATT, CDR2 SNEGSKA, per germline (reference sequence). The CDR3: CSAPARDRETQYF. The CDR3 DNA sequence: TGCAGTGCACCGGCACGGGACCGGGAGACCCAGTACTTC.

The J gene is TRBJ2-7, the V gene TRBV20-1; 10 bases line up with TRBD2. Unmatched junction bases numbered 5, after V lost 0 bases and J lost 3 bases. The CDR3 length is 15 residues. The germline V gene has CDR1 DFQATT and CDR2 SNEGSKA (reference sequence). For the CDR3, the DNA is TGCAGTGCTAGAGATTTCCCTAGCGGGAGCTACGAGCAGTACTTC. It codes for CSARDFPSGSYEQYF.

This clonotype was found many times. This rearrangement joins TRBV6-1 to TRBJ2-7; the D gene could be TRBD1 or TRBD2 (6 bases each). Germline-derived CDR1 and CDR2 are MNHNS and SASEGT. V lost 5 bases, J lost 2 bases, and 16 bases lay in between. This CDR3 contains 15 residues. The CDR3: CASSINSGAPYEQYF. In nucleotides, the CDR3 is TGTGCCAGCAGTATTAATTCGGGGGCCCCCTACGAGCAGTACTTC.